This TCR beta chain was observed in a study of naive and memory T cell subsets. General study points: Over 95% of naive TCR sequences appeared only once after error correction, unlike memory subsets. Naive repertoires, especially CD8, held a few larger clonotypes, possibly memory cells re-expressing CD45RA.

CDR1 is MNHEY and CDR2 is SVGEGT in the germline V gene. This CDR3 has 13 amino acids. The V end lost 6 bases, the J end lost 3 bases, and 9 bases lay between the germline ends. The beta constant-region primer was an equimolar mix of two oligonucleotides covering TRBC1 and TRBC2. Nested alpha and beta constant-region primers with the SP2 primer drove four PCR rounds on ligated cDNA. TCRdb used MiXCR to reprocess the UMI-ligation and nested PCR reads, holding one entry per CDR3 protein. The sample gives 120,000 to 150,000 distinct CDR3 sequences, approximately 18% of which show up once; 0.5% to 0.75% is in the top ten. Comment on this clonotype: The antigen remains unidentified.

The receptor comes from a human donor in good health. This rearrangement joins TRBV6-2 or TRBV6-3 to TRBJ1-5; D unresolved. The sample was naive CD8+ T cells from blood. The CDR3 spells CASRPGNNQPQHF. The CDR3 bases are TGTGCCAGCAGGCCGGGGAACAATCAGCCCCAGCATTTT.